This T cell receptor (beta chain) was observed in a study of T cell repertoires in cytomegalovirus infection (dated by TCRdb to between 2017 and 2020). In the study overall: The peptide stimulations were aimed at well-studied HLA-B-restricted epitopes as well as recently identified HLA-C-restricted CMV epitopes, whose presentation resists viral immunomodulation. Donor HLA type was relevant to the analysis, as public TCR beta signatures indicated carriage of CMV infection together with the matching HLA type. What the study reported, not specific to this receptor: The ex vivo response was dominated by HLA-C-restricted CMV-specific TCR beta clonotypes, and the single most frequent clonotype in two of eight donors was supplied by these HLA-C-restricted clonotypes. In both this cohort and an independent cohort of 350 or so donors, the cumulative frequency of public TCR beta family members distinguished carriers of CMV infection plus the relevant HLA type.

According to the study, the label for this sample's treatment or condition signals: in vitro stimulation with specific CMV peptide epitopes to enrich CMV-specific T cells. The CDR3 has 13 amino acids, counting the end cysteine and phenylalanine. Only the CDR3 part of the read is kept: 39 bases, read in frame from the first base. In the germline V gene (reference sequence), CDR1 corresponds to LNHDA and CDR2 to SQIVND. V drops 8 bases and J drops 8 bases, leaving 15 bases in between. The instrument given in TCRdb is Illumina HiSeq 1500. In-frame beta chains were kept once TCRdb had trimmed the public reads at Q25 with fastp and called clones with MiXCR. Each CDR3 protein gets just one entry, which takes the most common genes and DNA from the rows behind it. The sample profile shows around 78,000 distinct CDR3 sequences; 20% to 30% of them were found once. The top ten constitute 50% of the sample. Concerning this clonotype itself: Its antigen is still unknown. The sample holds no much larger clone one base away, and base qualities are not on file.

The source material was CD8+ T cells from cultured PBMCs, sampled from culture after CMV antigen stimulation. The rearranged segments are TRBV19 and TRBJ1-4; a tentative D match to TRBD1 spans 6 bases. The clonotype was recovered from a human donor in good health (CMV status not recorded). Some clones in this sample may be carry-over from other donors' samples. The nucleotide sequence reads TGTGCCAGTTCGCTCGGGGGGCGGGAAAAACTGTTTTTT. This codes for CASSLGGREKLFF.